This entry lists 5 T cell receptor beta chains sequenced from one sample in a study of T cells in Graves' hyperthyroidism and ophthalmopathy. RNA transcripts served as the template for amplifying TCR beta CDR3 regions. HTBI primers were used for first-round RT-PCR of the TCR CDR3. TCRdb independently ran MiXCR on the multiplex PCR reads; one entry per CDR3 protein. Of approximately 600,000 distinct CDR3 sequences listed, around 20% are singletons. Sequenced material: blood. The receptors originated from a man aged 30-40 years with Graves' ophthalmopathy.

This chain uses TRBV12-3 or TRBV12-4 with TRBJ2-7; D not certain. With 5 bases removed from V and 0 bases from J, the gap between germline ends came to 14 bases. This CDR3 region has 15 residues. The CDR3 protein is CASSGAPGTSYEQYF. The CDR3 DNA is TGTGCCAGCAGTGGCGCGCCAGGCACCTCCTACGAGCAGTACTTC.

This clonotype has ten or more counts. The chain links TRBV2 to TRBJ1-4; tentatively, D is TRBD1 (5 bases). V was shortened by 4 bases and J by 5 bases, with 14 bases between the two germline ends. The length of the CDR3 is 15 residues. The germline CDR1 and CDR2 sequences are SNHLY and FYNNEI. DNA for the CDR3: TGTGCCAGCAGTGTAGGATTGGGGGGAAATGAAAAACTGTTTTTT. It translates to CASSVGLGGNEKLFF.

The chain links TRBV11-2 to TRBJ2-6; TRBD1 or TRBD2 may be the D gene (5 bases each). The CDR3 has 15 residues. From germline, CDR1 is SGHAT and CDR2 FQNNGV. V dropped 6 bases and J dropped 4 bases, with 13 bases sitting between them. As DNA, the CDR3 is TGTGCCAGCAGGGGTGGGGGTTCCGGGGCCAACGTCCTGACTTTC. It codes for CASRGGGSGANVLTF.

The sample holds many counts of this clonotype. The V and J genes are TRBV7-3 and TRBJ2-1; D is perhaps TRBD2 (5 bases). Trimming left V 2 bases short and J 8 bases short, with 10 bases between. The germline V gene has CDR1 SGHTA and CDR2 FQGTGA. The CDR3 totals 13 residues. CDR3 in DNA: TGTGCCAGCAGCTTAGGAGCGGCAGATGAGCAGTTCTTC. Its translation: CASSLGAADEQFF.

This clonotype showed up many times. The chain recombines TRBV20-1 with TRBJ1-4; a possible D gene is TRBD1 (5 bases). Trimming pared 1 base from V and 2 bases from J, leaving 11 bases between. CDR3 size: 15 residues. The germline gives CDR1 DFQATT, CDR2 SNEGSKA (reference sequence). CDR3 amino acids: CSARGRGPTNEKLFF. The CDR3 DNA reads as TGCAGTGCTAGAGGGAGGGGACCGACTAATGAAAAACTGTTTTTT.